This entry is about one T cell receptor (beta chain). Germline lookup yields CDR1 SGHTA and CDR2 FQGNSA. V was pared by 5 bases and J by 1 base, with 8 bases of the junction left unmatched. CDR3 size: 16 residues. These data belong to a study of technical replicates of blood from several donors. Profiled with immunoSEQ multiplex PCR; TCRdb holds only in-frame clones, not every one. The sample holds under 90,000 clones; around 96% are singletons and the top ten take around 0.2%. Sequencing was performed on T cells isolated from PBMCs. The rearrangement links TRBV7-2 to TRBJ2-7, with 10 bases matching TRBD2. The receptor comes from a human donor in good health. The CDR3 DNA sequence: TGTGCCAGCAGCAAAAGGCCGGGACTAGCGTCCTACGAGCAGTACTTC. Translated, it gives CASSKRPGLASYEQYF.